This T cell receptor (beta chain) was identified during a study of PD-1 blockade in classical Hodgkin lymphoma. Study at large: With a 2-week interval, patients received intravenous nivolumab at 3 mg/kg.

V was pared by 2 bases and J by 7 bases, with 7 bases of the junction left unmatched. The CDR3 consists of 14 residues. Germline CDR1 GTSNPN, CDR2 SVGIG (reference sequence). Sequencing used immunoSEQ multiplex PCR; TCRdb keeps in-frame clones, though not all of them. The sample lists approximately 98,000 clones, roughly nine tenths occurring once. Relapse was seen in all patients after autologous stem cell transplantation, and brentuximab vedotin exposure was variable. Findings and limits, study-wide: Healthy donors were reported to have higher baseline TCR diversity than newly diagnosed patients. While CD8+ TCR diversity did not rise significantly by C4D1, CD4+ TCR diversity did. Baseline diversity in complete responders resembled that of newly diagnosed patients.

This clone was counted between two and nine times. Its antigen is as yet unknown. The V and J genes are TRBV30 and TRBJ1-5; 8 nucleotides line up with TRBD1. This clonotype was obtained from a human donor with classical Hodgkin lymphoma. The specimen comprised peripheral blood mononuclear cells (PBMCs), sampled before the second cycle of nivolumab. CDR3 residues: CAWSRDRGNQPQHF. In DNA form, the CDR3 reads TGTGCCTGGAGTCGTGACAGGGGAAACCAGCCCCAGCATTTT.